What follows are 6 T cell receptor beta chains derived from one specimen sequenced in a study of shared clonotypes between healthy human individuals. Clones were sequenced by immunoSEQ multiplex PCR, and TCRdb holds only the in-frame ones, with some missing. There are 2 million to 2.5 million clones in the sample; 90% to 97% occur only once, and approximately 0.13% lies in the top ten. The sample consisted of naive CD4+ T cells sorted from blood. The subset here: CD45RA+ positively selected. These receptors all come from a man younger than 35 in good health.

The V and J genes are TRBV27 and TRBJ2-7; TRBD2 matches 10 bases. This CDR3 has 16 residues. Trimming took 5 bases from V and 2 from J; bases not matched to a gene: 9. Germline-derived CDR1 and CDR2 are MNHEY and SMNVEV (reference sequence). In DNA, the CDR3 is TGTGCCAGCAGTCCCCGGAGTAGCGGGGGGCCCTACGAGCAGTACTTC. This sequence encodes CASSPRSSGGPYEQYF.

This rearrangement joins TRBV9 to TRBJ1-4; tentative D call: TRBD1 (6 bases). Trimming cost V 5 bases and J 4 bases, with 15 bases left between them. The CDR3 contains 15 residues. Germline V gives CDR1 SGDLS, CDR2 YYNGEE. The CDR3 region has the DNA TGTGCCAGCAGGACCCTTCTAGGGGGTAATGAAAAACTGTTTTTT. Protein product: CASRTLLGGNEKLFF.

On this clone: This CDR3 is also generated by other DNA sequences in the sample. The chain combines TRBV29-1 with TRBJ2-2, with unresolved D. CDR3 length: 12 amino acids. V lost 4 bases and J lost 0, with 3 bases in between. Germline CDR1 SQVTM, CDR2 ANQGSEA. CDR3 bases: TGCAGCGTTGGACCGAACACCGGGGAGCTGTTTTTT. This translates into CSVGPNTGELFF.

The chain carries TRBV6-1 and TRBJ2-1; D ambiguous. The CDR3 covers 14 residues. Trimming took 3 bases from V and 9 from J, leaving 15 bases between them. Germline CDR1 MNHNS, CDR2 SASEGT. The CDR3 bases are TGTGCCAGCAGTGAGGGTCCTAGAGTATGTGAGCAGTTCTTC. It encodes CASSEGPRVCEQFF.

The V call is TRBV29-1, the J call TRBJ2-7, with D perhaps TRBD1 or TRBD2 (5 bases each). The V and J ends lost 6 bases and 2 bases respectively, with 11 bases between them. This CDR3 comprises 12 residues. Looked up from germline, CDR1 is SQVTM and CDR2 is ANQGSEA. This chain's CDR3 is CSVGDGAYEQYF. CDR3 nucleotides: TGCAGCGTGGGGGACGGAGCCTACGAGCAGTACTTC.

This clone was picked up one time. The chain links TRBV7-9 to TRBJ2-7; perhaps TRBD1 as D (6 bases). Germline V lookup: CDR1 SEHNR, CDR2 FQNEAQ (reference sequence). The length of the CDR3 is 14 residues. The ends were cut back, 5 bases at V and 9 bases at J, with 20 bases in the middle. CDR3: CASSPIGQKKGQYF. In DNA, the CDR3 is TGTGCCAGCAGCCCCATTGGACAGAAAAAGGGGCAGTACTTC.